Below, 25 T cell receptor beta chains from the same sample are listed, as sequenced in a study of T cell responses to AZD1222 COVID-19 vaccine. TCRdb keeps only in-frame clones here, not all; method: immunoSEQ multiplex PCR. Found here are some 180,000 clones, roughly 92% of them singletons; the top ten hold over 1.5%. Sample: peripheral blood, taken 28 days after the second AZD1222 dose. These receptors were obtained from an adult who received the AZD1222 COVID-19 vaccine.

This clone was observed a few times. This CDR3 reads CASSLTGVAGELFF. For the CDR3, the DNA is TGTGCCAGCAGCTTAACGGGAGTGGCCGGGGAGCTGTTTTTT. The chain employs TRBV7-3 and TRBJ2-2; weak D call: TRBD2 (5 bases). The V gene lost 0 bases and the J gene lost 6 bases, with 8 bases spanning the gap. This CDR3 spans 14 amino acids. CDR1 and CDR2 (germline): SGHTA, FQGTGA.

V is TRBV6-5 and J is TRBJ1-2; a weak D match, TRBD1 (6 bases). V lost 6 bases and J 8 bases, leaving 22 bases between the germline ends. The CDR3 is made up of 15 amino acids. The germline gives CDR1 MNHEY, CDR2 SVGAGI. The CDR3 bases are TGTGCCAGCAGCCTCTTGGACAGACATTATGAAGGCTACACCTTC. This gives the protein CASSLLDRHYEGYTF.

CDR3 loop: CASSLSNRDTDTQYF. Written as DNA, the CDR3 is TGTGCCAGCAGCCTCTCAAACAGGGACACAGATACGCAGTATTTT. V usage is TRBV7-2 and J usage is TRBJ2-3; D may be TRBD1 (6 bases). The CDR3 has 15 residues. The ends were cut back, 5 bases at V and 2 bases at J, with 14 bases in the middle. The V gene's germline CDR1 is SGHTA and CDR2 FQGNSA.

This chain connects TRBV4-1 to TRBJ2-7; possibly TRBD1 or TRBD2 for D (5 bases each). The length of the CDR3 is 16 residues. Trimming removed 0 bases at V and 9 bases at J, with 21 bases between. From germline, CDR1 is MGHRA and CDR2 YSYEKL. The CDR3 bases are TGCGCCAGCAGCCAAGACAGGCCTAGAGGGGTTGAGGTGCAGTACTTC. Amino acid sequence: CASSQDRPRGVEVQYF.

The V and J genes are TRBV7-3 and TRBJ2-1, with 9 bases lining up with TRBD2. CDR1 SGHTA and CDR2 FQGTGA come from the germline V gene. V lost 1 base, J lost 8 bases, and 9 bases stayed unmatched. CDR3 length equals 16 residues. The CDR3 spells CASSLMGVAGVDEQFF. CDR3 coding DNA: TGTGCCAGCAGCTTAATGGGGGTAGCGGGAGTCGATGAGCAGTTCTTC.

V and J are TRBV7-3 and TRBJ2-7; D remains unclear. Deletions cut 5 bases from V and 4 bases from J, with 3 bases between. The CDR3 spans 10 residues. The germline V gene has CDR1 SGHTA and CDR2 FQGTGA. The CDR3 is CASSLYEQYF. DNA for the CDR3: TGTGCCAGCAGCCTATACGAGCAGTACTTC.

In this sample, this clone turned up once. V usage is TRBV30 and J usage is TRBJ1-1; perhaps TRBD1 as D (5 bases). Germline-derived CDR1 and CDR2 are GTSNPN and SVGIG (reference sequence). V lost 3 bases and J lost 2, with 10 bases in between. The CDR3 runs to 13 residues. The CDR3 spells CAWRIGTNTEAFF. CDR3 sequence (DNA): TGTGCCTGGAGAATCGGGACCAACACTGAAGCTTTCTTT.

This clone was seen more than once but under ten times. The rearrangement joins TRBV13 to TRBJ1-4; the D is unclear. Looked up from germline, CDR1 is PRHDT and CDR2 is FYEKMQ (reference sequence). The CDR3 covers 14 residues. V lost 0 bases and J lost 4, with 6 bases in between. CDR3 protein: CASSLGGFNEKLFF. The CDR3 bases are TGTGCCAGCAGCTTAGGGGGATTTAATGAAAAACTGTTTTTT.

The chain joins TRBV30 to TRBJ1-1; 7 bases match TRBD1. CDR1 and CDR2 (germline): GTSNPN, SVGIG (reference sequence). V dropped 5 bases and J dropped 5; count of bases not matched to a gene: 14. The length of the CDR3 is 15 residues. CDR3 amino acids: CAWHLGGYRGTEAFF. CDR3 coding DNA: TGTGCCTGGCACTTAGGGGGCTATAGAGGAACTGAAGCTTTCTTT.

The chain carries TRBV4-3 and TRBJ1-2, with 8 bases fitting TRBD1. CDR1 and CDR2 from the germline V gene are LGHNA and YSLEER. The CDR3 is 14 amino acids. With V trimmed by 0 bases and J by 8 bases, 5 bases remained unmatched. CDR3 region: CASSQDRGLEGYTF. The CDR3 DNA reads as TGCGCCAGCAGCCAAGACAGGGGGCTGGAGGGCTACACCTTC.

The rearrangement uses TRBV15 and TRBJ2-7; D is ambiguous. The CDR3 is made up of 13 amino acids. The ends were cut back, 0 bases at V and 9 bases at J, with 12 bases in the middle. The germline V gene encodes CDR1 LNHNV and CDR2 YYDKDF (reference sequence). CDR3 nucleotides: TGTGCCACCAGCAGAGATCAAGGCAGACTGCAGTACTTC. This gives the protein CATSRDQGRLQYF.

A single count supports this clone. The rearrangement joins TRBV6-5 to TRBJ2-2; 7 bases line up with TRBD1. This CDR3 has 14 amino acids. After removal of 6 bases from V and 1 base from J, the junction contained 2 bases not matched to a gene. CDR1 MNHEY and CDR2 SVGAGI come from the germline V gene. The CDR3 region has the DNA TGTGCCAGCAGCGGACAGGTGAACACCGGGGAGCTGTTTTTT. This sequence encodes CASSGQVNTGELFF.

The rearrangement links TRBV30 to TRBJ1-5; D gene uncertain. The V and J ends lost 1 base and 5 bases respectively, with 9 bases between them. This CDR3 has 13 amino acids. Germline-derived CDR1 and CDR2 are GTSNPN and SVGIG (reference sequence). CDR3 loop: CAWSDGIHQPQHF. CDR3 DNA sequence: TGTGCCTGGAGTGACGGGATTCATCAGCCCCAGCATTTT.

This chain uses TRBV5-5 with TRBJ2-7; 8 bases align to TRBD2. Losses at the gene ends were 2 bases for V and 3 bases for J; bases not matched to a gene: 10. The CDR3 has 16 residues. The V gene's germline CDR1 is SGHKS and CDR2 YYEKEE (reference sequence). The CDR3 here is CASSFGPTSGVYEQYF. The CDR3 coding sequence is TGTGCCAGCAGCTTTGGCCCCACTAGCGGCGTCTACGAGCAGTACTTC.

J is TRBJ1-1 and V is TRBV29-1, with TRBD1 matching 8 bases. The CDR3 length is 15 residues. Trimming removed 3 bases from V and 3 bases from J; junction bases left unmatched: 9. CDR1 is SQVTM and CDR2 is ANQGSEA in the germline V gene. CDR3 region: CSVDGQGPLYTEAFF. For the CDR3, the DNA is TGCAGCGTTGATGGACAGGGACCATTGTACACTGAAGCTTTCTTT.

The gene calls are TRBV6-1 and TRBJ2-1; 8 nucleotides align to TRBD2. CDR3 length: 15 amino acids. Germline lookup yields CDR1 MNHNS and CDR2 SASEGT. V lost 1 base to trimming and J lost 3 bases; unmatched junction nucleotides: 2. This CDR3 is CASSEVSGGYNEQFF. For the CDR3, the DNA is TGTGCCAGCAGTGAAGTAAGCGGGGGCTACAATGAGCAGTTCTTC.

CDR3 nucleotide sequence: TGCAGCCCCGAAGGCCCAGGGAATGAAAAACTGTTTTTT. Translated: CSPEGPGNEKLFF. V gene TRBV29-1 combines with J gene TRBJ1-4, with D perhaps matching TRBD1 (5 bases). Trimming took off 8 bases at V and 5 bases at J, with 15 bases between the two ends. Germline V gene sequence: CDR1 SQVTM, CDR2 ANQGSEA. The CDR3 covers 13 residues.

This chain joins TRBV7-2 and TRBJ1-2; perhaps TRBD1 as D (5 bases). The V gene lost 5 bases and the J gene lost 2 bases, with 15 bases spanning the gap. Germline-derived CDR1 and CDR2 are SGHTA and FQGNSA. This CDR3 is 15 amino acids long. The CDR3 spells CASSLSVGENYGYTF. The CDR3 region has the DNA TGTGCCAGCAGCCTCAGTGTGGGGGAAAACTATGGCTACACCTTC.

The rearrangement joins TRBV27 to TRBJ2-1; 13 bases map to TRBD2. The germline gives CDR1 MNHEY, CDR2 SMNVEV (reference sequence). The trim removed 5 bases at V and 9 bases at J, leaving 7 bases unmatched. This CDR3 is built from 15 residues. CDR3 in DNA: TGTGCCAGCAGTCCAAGACTAGCGGGAGGTGTTGAGCAGTTCTTC. It codes for CASSPRLAGGVEQFF.

J is TRBJ2-1 and V is TRBV3-1 (or the pseudogene TRBV3-2); 16 bases match TRBD2. Germline V gives CDR1 LGHDT, CDR2 YNNKEL (reference sequence). The trim removed 2 bases at V and 7 bases at J, leaving 8 bases unmatched. The CDR3 contains 18 residues. The CDR3 protein is CASSQPGTSGGVLNEQFF. CDR3 bases: TGTGCCAGCAGCCAACCTGGGACTAGCGGGGGGGTTTTAAATGAGCAGTTCTTC.

V is TRBV20-1 and J is TRBJ2-1, with D unclear. Per germline, CDR1 DFQATT and CDR2 SNEGSKA (reference sequence). V lost 1 base and J 8 bases, leaving 6 bases between the germline ends. The CDR3 runs to 11 residues. DNA for the CDR3: TGCAGTGCTAGAGTGACCGATGAGCAGTTCTTC. Protein sequence: CSARVTDEQFF.

The chain has TRBV11-2 and TRBJ2-7; no firm D call. Germline-derived CDR1 and CDR2 are SGHAT and FQNNGV. The CDR3 is 15 amino acids. The germline V and J ends were trimmed by 5 bases and 6 bases, with 20 bases remaining between them. The DNA of the CDR3 is TGTGCCAGCAGCCTCCCGTGGGATGATGGCCGCGAGCAGTACTTC. It encodes CASSLPWDDGREQYF.

The chain links TRBV30 to TRBJ2-6, with D unresolved. With 4 bases removed from V and 0 bases from J, the gap between germline ends came to 13 bases. This CDR3 is built from 16 residues. Germline V CDR1 and CDR2: GTSNPN, SVGIG (reference sequence). The CDR3 spells CAWTLPQHSGANVLTF. Here the CDR3 DNA reads TGTGCCTGGACCCTACCCCAACACTCTGGGGCCAACGTCCTGACTTTC.

The rearrangement uses TRBV6-2 or TRBV6-3 and TRBJ2-7; TRBD2 agrees at 13 bases. CDR3 size: 15 residues. The ends lost 4 bases at V and 1 base at J; junction bases unmatched: 1. CDR1 is MNHEY, CDR2 SVGEGT, per germline. The CDR3 spells CASSWGLAGSYEQYF. The DNA for the CDR3 is TGTGCCAGCAGTTGGGGACTAGCGGGATCCTACGAGCAGTACTTC.

The V call is TRBV4-1, the J call TRBJ1-1; D not certain. Germline V gene lookup returns CDR1 MGHRA and CDR2 YSYEKL. Between the trimmed V and J ends, which lost 3 bases and 3 bases, there was a span of 14 bases. This CDR3 contains 15 residues. The CDR3 is CASSHEKFRYTEAFF. The DNA for the CDR3 is TGCGCCAGCAGCCACGAGAAATTCAGGTACACTGAAGCTTTCTTT.